This T cell receptor (beta chain) emerged from a study of T cell responses to AZD1222 COVID-19 vaccine. V lost 0 bases to trimming and J lost 3 bases; unmatched junction nucleotides: 1. The CDR3 has 15 amino acids. Per the germline V gene, CDR1 is SGHRS and CDR2 is YFSETQ. On this clone: No antigen is known for it.

Generated by immunoSEQ multiplex PCR, the TCRdb table keeps only in-frame clones and is missing some. This sample has roughly 150,000 clones, with around 91% found just once. Findings and limits, study-wide: Distributed over spike, vaccine-associated CD4 TCRs predominated at 160-218 and 743-854. The donor cohort was predominantly white British with a female majority, and clonal diversity may have been underestimated.

The source of this sequence is an adult in good health. The material was peripheral blood, obtained on day 0 of AZD1222 vaccination. J is TRBJ2-5 and V is TRBV5-1; 11 nucleotides align to TRBD2. In DNA form, the CDR3 reads TGCGCCAGCAGCTTGGTGGGACTAGCGGAAGAGACCCAGTACTTC. Protein: CASSLVGLAEETQYF.